Presented here are 11 T cell receptor beta chains from one specimen sequenced in a study of graft-versus-host responses after intestinal transplantation. Clones were read by immunoSEQ multiplex PCR, and TCRdb kept only the in-frame ones, dropping some. In the table there are some 70,000 clones, roughly 91% of which are singletons. These receptors' antigens are unknown. Sequencing used unstimulated CD8+ T cells sorted from spleen or lymph node cells, obtained before transplant. The receptors were gathered from a human donor who was the organ donor for an intestinal transplant.

The chain has TRBV29-1 and TRBJ2-1; D is undetermined. CDR1 and CDR2 from the germline V gene are SQVTM and ANQGSEA. The germline V and J ends were trimmed by 4 bases and 0 bases, with 13 bases remaining between them. The CDR3 consists of 15 residues. CDR3 bases: TGCAGCGTTGTTTTGACACATAGCTCCTACAATGAGCAGTTCTTC. It yields the protein CSVVLTHSSYNEQFF.

V and J are TRBV28 and TRBJ2-3; 7 bases line up with TRBD1. Germline trimming cut 8 bases from V and 5 bases from J; bases unmatched to any gene: 7. This CDR3 has 13 residues. Germline CDR1 is MDHEN and CDR2 is SYDVKM. The CDR3 DNA sequence: TGTGCCAGCCGTCCGCCAGGGGGAGATACGCAGTATTTT. Protein: CASRPPGGDTQYF.

This chain links TRBV4-1 with TRBJ2-7; D is ambiguous. V shed 4 bases and J shed 6 bases, with 22 bases lying between them. Germline CDR1 MGHRA, CDR2 YSYEKL. CDR3 length equals 16 residues. This chain's CDR3 is CASSPTDIRFFAEQYF. The CDR3 DNA is TGCGCCAGCAGCCCTACTGACATACGGTTTTTCGCCGAGCAGTACTTC.

V gene TRBV14 combines with J gene TRBJ1-2, with D possibly being TRBD1 (5 bases). Trimming took 1 base from V and 4 from J, leaving 16 bases between them. There are 16 residues in the CDR3. Germline V gene data show CDR1 as SGHDN and CDR2 as FVKESK. The CDR3 bases are TGTGCCAGCAGCCAAGGAGCAGGGAAAGGTCTCTATGGCTACACCTTC. This encodes CASSQGAGKGLYGYTF.

In this sample, this clone turned up once. The V and J genes are TRBV30 and TRBJ2-7; maybe TRBD1 (5 bases). Germline loops: CDR1 GTSNPN, CDR2 SVGIG (reference sequence). Trimming left V 3 bases short and J 3 bases short, with 6 bases between. The CDR3 consists of 11 residues. The CDR3 region has the DNA TGTGCCTGGAGGGACATCTACGAGCAGTACTTC. Protein sequence: CAWRDIYEQYF. The entire variable domain, with the rest obtained from reference TRBV30 and TRBJ2-7, is as follows: SQTIHQWPATLVQPVGSPLSLECTVEGTSNPNLYWYRQAAGRGLQLLFYSVGIGQISSEVPQNLSASRPQDRQFILSSKKLLLSDSGFYLCAWRDIYEQYFGPGTRLTVT.

The J gene is TRBJ2-2, the V gene TRBV15; D ambiguous. CDR3 length: 14 amino acids. Trimming took off 2 bases at V and 6 bases at J, with 10 bases between the two ends. The germline gives CDR1 LNHNV, CDR2 YYDKDF (reference sequence). The CDR3 loop is CATSRPSIAGELFF. The CDR3 DNA reads TGTGCCACCAGCAGACCTTCTATAGCCGGGGAGCTGTTTTTT.

The gene calls are TRBV5-1 and TRBJ2-3; 8 positions match TRBD2. CDR3 length: 16 amino acids. Trimming took 0 bases from V and 4 from J; bases not matched to a gene: 7. Germline loops: CDR1 SGHRS, CDR2 YFSETQ. The CDR3 region is CASSLVQRGRADTQYF. DNA for the CDR3: TGCGCCAGCAGCTTGGTGCAGCGGGGGCGGGCAGATACGCAGTATTTT.

The CDR3: CASSQTFVGMGNTEAFF. As DNA, the CDR3 is TGCGCCAGCAGCCAAACGTTTGTGGGAATGGGGAACACTGAAGCTTTCTTT. The chain uses TRBV4-1 and TRBJ1-1; unclear D gene. Deletions cut 2 bases from V and 1 base from J, with 17 bases between. The CDR3 has 17 amino acids. CDR1 is MGHRA and CDR2 is YSYEKL in the germline V gene.

The J gene is TRBJ2-3, the V gene TRBV2; D may be TRBD2 (5 bases). The V and J ends lost 7 bases and 0 bases respectively, with 11 bases between them. Germline CDR1 is SNHLY and CDR2 is FYNNEI. This CDR3 has 14 amino acids. The CDR3 DNA reads as TGTGCCAGCATGGACTCCTCTAGCACAGATACGCAGTATTTT. It specifies CASMDSSSTDTQYF. Drawing the rest from reference TRBV2 and TRBJ2-3, the complete variable domain is EPEVTQTPSHQVTQMGQEVILRCVPISNHLYFYWYRQILGQKVEFLVSFYNNEISEKSEIFDDQFSVERPDGSNFTLKIRSTKLEDSAMYFCASMDSSSTDTQYFGPGTRLTVL.

The chain joins TRBV19 to TRBJ1-1; D gene ambiguous. Germline CDR1 LNHDA, CDR2 SQIVND (reference sequence). With 9 bases removed from V and 4 bases from J, the gap between germline ends came to 9 bases. The CDR3 spans 11 residues. The CDR3 is CASGLGTEAFF. The CDR3 region has the DNA TGTGCCAGCGGATTAGGCACTGAAGCTTTCTTT.

The chain couples TRBV19 to TRBJ2-7; TRBD2 might be the D (5 bases). The V gene lost 1 base and the J gene lost 0 bases, with 22 bases spanning the gap. CDR3 length equals 19 residues. Germline CDR1 and CDR2: LNHDA and SQIVND (reference sequence). CDR3 sequence reads: CASSIAQWAAGGTSYEQYF. CDR3 in DNA: TGTGCCAGTAGTATAGCCCAATGGGCGGCGGGCGGCACCTCCTACGAGCAGTACTTC.